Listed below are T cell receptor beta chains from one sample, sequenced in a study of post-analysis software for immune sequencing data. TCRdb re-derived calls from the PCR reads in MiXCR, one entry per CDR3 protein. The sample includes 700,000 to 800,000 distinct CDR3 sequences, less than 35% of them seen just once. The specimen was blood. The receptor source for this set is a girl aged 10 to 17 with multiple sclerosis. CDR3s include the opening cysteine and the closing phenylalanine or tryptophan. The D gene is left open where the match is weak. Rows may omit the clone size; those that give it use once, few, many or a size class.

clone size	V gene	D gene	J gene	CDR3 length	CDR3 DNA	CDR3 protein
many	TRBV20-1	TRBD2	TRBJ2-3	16	TGCAGTGCTAGCCCCCGACTAGCGGGAGGTGCAGATACGCAGTATTTT	CSASPRLAGGADTQYF
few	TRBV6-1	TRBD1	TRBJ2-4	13	TGTGCCAGCAGGGGGACAGGGGTAAACATTCAGTACTTC	CASRGTGVNIQYF
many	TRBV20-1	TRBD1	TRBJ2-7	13	TGCAGTGCTCGGACAGGACACTCCTACGAGCAGTACTTC	CSARTGHSYEQYF
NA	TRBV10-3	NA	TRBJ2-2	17	TGTGCCATCAGTGAGTCGGTCCCTGGAGGGGACACCGGGGAGCTGTTTTTT	CAISESVPGGDTGELFF
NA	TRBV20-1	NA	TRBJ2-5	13	TGCAGTGCTAAACTCGGGCTCCCCTACGTGCAGTACTTC	CSAKLGLPYVQYF
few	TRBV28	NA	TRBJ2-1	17	TGTGCCAGCAGCCCCGAAGGGGGGCGGGGATCCTACAATGAGCAGTTCTTC	CASSPEGGRGSYNEQFF
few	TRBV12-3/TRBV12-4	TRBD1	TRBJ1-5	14	TGTGCCAGCAGCAGGGGGCATAGCAATCAGCCCCAGCATTTT	CASSRGHSNQPQHF
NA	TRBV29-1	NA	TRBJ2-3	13	TGCAGCGCCTCTGCCTCTTCAGCGAATACGCAGTATTTT	CSASASSANTQYF
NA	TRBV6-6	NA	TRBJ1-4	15	TGTGCCAGCAGTCCGTGGACATCGGGTCTGCAAAAACTGTTTTTT	CASSPWTSGLQKLFF
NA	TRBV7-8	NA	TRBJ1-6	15	TGTGCCAGCAGCCCCACACCCGGGCGGACTTCACCCCTCCACTTT	CASSPTPGRTSPLHF
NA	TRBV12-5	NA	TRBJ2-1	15	TGTGCTAGTGGTTTGGGGCTAGAATCCAACAATGAGCAGTTCTTC	CASGLGLESNNEQFF
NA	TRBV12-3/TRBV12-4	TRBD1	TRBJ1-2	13	TGTGCCAGCAGGGAGGGACAGACTTATGGCTACACCTTC	CASREGQTYGYTF
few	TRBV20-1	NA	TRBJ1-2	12	TGCAGTGCTAGAGTCTCAGGTCATGGCTACACCTTC	CSARVSGHGYTF
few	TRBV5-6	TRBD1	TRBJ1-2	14	TGTGCCAGCAGCTGGGGACAGGGGGCCCGTGGCTACACCTTC	CASSWGQGARGYTF
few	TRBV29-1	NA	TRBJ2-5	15	TGCAGCGTTCAGCTTGGAGGGGGCGATGGGGAGACCCAGTACTTC	CSVQLGGGDGETQYF
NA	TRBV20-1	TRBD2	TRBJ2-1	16	TGCAGTGCTAGAGGGGGCACCGGGACTAGCTACAATGAGCAGTTCTTC	CSARGGTGTSYNEQFF
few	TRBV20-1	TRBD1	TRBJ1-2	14	TGCAGTGCTAGAGCGGAGGGGGCTTTCTATGGCTACACCTTC	CSARAEGAFYGYTF
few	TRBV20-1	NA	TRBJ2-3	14	TGCAGTGCTAGTTCGGGGATCTGGACAGATACGCAGTATTTT	CSASSGIWTDTQYF
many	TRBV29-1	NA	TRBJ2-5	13	TGCAGCGTTGATCGGAAAATGGGGGAGACCCAGTACTTC	CSVDRKMGETQYF
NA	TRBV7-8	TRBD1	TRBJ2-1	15	TGTGCCAGCAGCATACAGGGGGCGCTTGGATATGAGCAGTTCTTC	CASSIQGALGYEQFF
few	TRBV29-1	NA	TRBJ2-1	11	TGCAGCGCCGATGGCTTAAAAGAGCAGTTCTTC	CSADGLKEQFF
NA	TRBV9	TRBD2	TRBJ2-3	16	TGTGCCAGCAGCGCGCTAGCGGCCCACAACCCACGTACGCAGTATTTT	CASSALAAHNPRTQYF
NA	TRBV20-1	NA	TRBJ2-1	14	TGCAGTGTCCCCTTCAGGAGCTCCTACAATGAGCAGTTCTTC	CSVPFRSSYNEQFF
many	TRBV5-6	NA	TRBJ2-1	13	TGTGCCAGCAGCCTATCAGGGGGGCCTGAGCAGTTCTTC	CASSLSGGPEQFF
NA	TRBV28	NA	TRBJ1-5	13	TGTGCCAGCTCCTACCAGGGGCTCCAGCCCCAGCATTTT	CASSYQGLQPQHF